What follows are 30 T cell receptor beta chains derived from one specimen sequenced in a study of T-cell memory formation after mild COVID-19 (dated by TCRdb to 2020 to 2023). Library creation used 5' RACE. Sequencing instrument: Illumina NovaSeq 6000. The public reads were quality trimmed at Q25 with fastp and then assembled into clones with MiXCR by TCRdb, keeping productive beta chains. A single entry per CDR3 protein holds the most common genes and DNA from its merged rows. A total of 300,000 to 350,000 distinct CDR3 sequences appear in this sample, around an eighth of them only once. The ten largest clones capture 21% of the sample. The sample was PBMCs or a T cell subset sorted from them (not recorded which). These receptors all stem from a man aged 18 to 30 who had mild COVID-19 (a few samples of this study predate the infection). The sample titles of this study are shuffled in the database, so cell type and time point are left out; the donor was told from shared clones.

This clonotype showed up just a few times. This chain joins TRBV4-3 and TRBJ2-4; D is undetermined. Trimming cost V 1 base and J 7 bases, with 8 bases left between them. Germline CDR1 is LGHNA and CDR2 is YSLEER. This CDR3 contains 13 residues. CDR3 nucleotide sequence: TGCGCCAGCAGCCAAGTCAGAGACAACATTCAGTACTTC. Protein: CASSQVRDNIQYF.

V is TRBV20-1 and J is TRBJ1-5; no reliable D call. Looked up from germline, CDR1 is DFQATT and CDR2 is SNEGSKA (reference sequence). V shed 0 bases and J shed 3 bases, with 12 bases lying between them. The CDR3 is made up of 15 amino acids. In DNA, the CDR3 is TGCAGTGCTAGAGATCGGAGCTTCACCAATCAGCCCCAGCATTTT. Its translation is CSARDRSFTNQPQHF.

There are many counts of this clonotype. This chain's CDR3 is CASRSGEKLFF. CDR3 nucleotides: TGTGCCAGCCGCTCAGGTGAAAAACTGTTTTTT. The chain carries TRBV6-5 and TRBJ1-4, with D hard to call. CDR3 length: 11 residues. Germline V CDR1 and CDR2: MNHEY, SVGAGI. V lost 8 bases to trimming and J lost 7 bases, with 8 bases between them.

The CDR3 coding sequence is TGCAGTGCTAGAGATCTCGATTGGGCGGCGAACACTGAAGCTTTCTTT. It yields the protein CSARDLDWAANTEAFF. V is TRBV20-1 and J is TRBJ1-1; D gene ambiguous. V lost 0 bases, J lost 1 base, and 15 bases lay in between. Germline V gives CDR1 DFQATT, CDR2 SNEGSKA (reference sequence). The CDR3 totals 16 residues.

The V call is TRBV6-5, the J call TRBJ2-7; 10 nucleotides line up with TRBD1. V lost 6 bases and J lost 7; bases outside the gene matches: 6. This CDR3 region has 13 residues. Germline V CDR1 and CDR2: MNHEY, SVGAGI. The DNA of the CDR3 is TGTGCCAGCAGACTTCCGGGACAGGGGGAGCAGTACTTC. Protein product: CASRLPGQGEQYF.

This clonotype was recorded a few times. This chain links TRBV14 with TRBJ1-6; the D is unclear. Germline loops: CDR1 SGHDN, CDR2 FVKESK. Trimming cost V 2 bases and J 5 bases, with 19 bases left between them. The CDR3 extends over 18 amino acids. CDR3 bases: TGTGCCAGCAGCCAAAGGTTCGACCTTTTTAAGGATAATTCACCCCTCCACTTT. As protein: CASSQRFDLFKDNSPLHF. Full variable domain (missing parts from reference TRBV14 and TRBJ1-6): EAGVTQFPSHSVIEKGQTVTLRCDPISGHDNLYWYRRVMGKEIKFLLHFVKESKQDESGMPNNRFLAERTGGTYSTLKVQPAELEDSGVYFCASSQRFDLFKDNSPLHFGNGTRLTVT.

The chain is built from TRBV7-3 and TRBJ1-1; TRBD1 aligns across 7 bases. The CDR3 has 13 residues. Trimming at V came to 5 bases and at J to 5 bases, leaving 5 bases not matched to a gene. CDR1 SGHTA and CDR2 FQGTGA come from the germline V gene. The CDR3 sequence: CASSDGTATEAFF. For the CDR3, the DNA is TGTGCCAGCAGCGACGGGACAGCAACTGAAGCTTTCTTT.

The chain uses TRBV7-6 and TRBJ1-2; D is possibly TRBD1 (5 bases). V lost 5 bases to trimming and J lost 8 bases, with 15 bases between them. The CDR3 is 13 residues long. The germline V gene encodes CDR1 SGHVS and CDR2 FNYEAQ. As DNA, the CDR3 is TGTGCCAGCAGCCCGAACAACCGGGGCGGCTACACCTTC. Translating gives CASSPNNRGGYTF.

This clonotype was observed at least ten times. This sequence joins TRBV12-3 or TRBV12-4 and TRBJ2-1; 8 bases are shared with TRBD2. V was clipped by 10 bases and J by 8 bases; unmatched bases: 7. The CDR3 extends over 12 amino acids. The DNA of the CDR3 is TGTGCCACCGGGGGGGCCGGCGATGAGCAGTTCTTC. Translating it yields CATGGAGDEQFF.

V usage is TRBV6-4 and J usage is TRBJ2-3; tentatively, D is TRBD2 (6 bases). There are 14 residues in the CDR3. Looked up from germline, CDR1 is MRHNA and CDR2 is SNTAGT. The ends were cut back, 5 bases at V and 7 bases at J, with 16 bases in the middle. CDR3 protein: CASSSTRSRNTQYF. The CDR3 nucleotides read TGTGCCAGCAGTTCGACTAGATCGAGGAATACGCAGTATTTT.

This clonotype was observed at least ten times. The CDR3 DNA follows: TGTGCCAGCAGTTTACTGGGCGGGGGGAGCACAGATACGCAGTATTTT. Its translation: CASSLLGGGSTDTQYF. The chain employs TRBV28 and TRBJ2-3; the match to TRBD2 covers 8 bases. The V segment lost 2 bases and the J segment 0 bases; nucleotides outside the gene matches: 4. The CDR3 extends over 16 amino acids. Germline V gives CDR1 MDHEN, CDR2 SYDVKM.

The CDR3 DNA is TGTGCCACCAGCGAAACTGACAGGGGGGGAGATGGCTACACCTTC. Protein sequence: CATSETDRGGDGYTF. V and J are TRBV24-1 and TRBJ1-2; TRBD1 agrees at 9 bases. The junction had 11 bases not matched to a gene; V was cut back by 7 bases and J by 6 bases. The CDR3 has 15 residues. Germline values: CDR1 KGHDR, CDR2 SFDVKD.

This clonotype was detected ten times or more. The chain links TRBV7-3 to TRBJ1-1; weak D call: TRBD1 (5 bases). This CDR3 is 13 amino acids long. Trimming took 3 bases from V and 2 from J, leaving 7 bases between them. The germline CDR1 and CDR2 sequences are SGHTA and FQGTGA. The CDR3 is CASSFGGNTEAFF. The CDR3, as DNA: TGTGCCAGCAGCTTCGGGGGAAACACTGAAGCTTTCTTT.

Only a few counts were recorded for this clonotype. The DNA of the CDR3 is TGTGCCAGCAGTCAGAGCCCAATTGCGTGGACGGGCGTCTACAATGAGCAGTTCTTC. It translates to CASSQSPIAWTGVYNEQFF. The chain joins TRBV7-2 to TRBJ2-1, with unresolved D. Germline lookup yields CDR1 SGHTA and CDR2 FQGNSA. CDR3 size: 19 residues. V lost 6 bases to trimming and J lost 3 bases, with 27 bases between them.

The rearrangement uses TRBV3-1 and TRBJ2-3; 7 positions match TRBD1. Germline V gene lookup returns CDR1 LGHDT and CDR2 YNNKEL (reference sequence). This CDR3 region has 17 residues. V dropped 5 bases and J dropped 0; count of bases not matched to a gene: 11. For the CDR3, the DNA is TGTGCCAGCAGCTCGATCAACAGGGGCCATAGCACAGATACGCAGTATTTT. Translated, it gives CASSSINRGHSTDTQYF.

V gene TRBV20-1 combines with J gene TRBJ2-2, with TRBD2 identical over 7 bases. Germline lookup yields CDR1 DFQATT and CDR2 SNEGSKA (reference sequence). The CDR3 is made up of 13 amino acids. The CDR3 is CSAGGYNTGELFF. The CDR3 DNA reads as TGCAGCGCCGGGGGGTATAACACCGGGGAGCTGTTTTTT.

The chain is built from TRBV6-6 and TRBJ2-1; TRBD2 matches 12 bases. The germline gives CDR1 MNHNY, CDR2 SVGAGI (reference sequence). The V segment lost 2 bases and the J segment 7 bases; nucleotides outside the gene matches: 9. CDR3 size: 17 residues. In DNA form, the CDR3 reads TGTGCCAGCAGTTACGCGACTAGCGGGGGATTCTTGAATGAGCAGTTCTTC. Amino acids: CASSYATSGGFLNEQFF.

The CDR3 loop is CASSLDHRGMYGYTF. In nucleotides, the CDR3 is TGCGCCAGCAGCTTGGACCACAGGGGAATGTATGGCTACACCTTC. The J gene is TRBJ1-2, the V gene TRBV5-1, with 7 bases identical to TRBD1. Germline V lookup: CDR1 SGHRS, CDR2 YFSETQ. The CDR3 is 15 residues long. With 0 bases clipped from V and 5 bases from J, the junction kept 7 bases outside the gene matches.

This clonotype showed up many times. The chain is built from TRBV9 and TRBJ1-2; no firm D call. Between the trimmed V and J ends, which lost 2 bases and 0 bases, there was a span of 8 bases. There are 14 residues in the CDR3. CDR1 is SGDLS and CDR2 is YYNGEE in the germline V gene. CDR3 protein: CASSVGSANYGYTF. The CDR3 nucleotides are TGTGCCAGCAGCGTTGGGTCCGCTAACTATGGCTACACCTTC.

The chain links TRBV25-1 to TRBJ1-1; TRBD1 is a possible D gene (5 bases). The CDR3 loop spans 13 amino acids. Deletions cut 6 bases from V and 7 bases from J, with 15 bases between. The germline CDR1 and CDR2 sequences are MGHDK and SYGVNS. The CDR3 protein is CASRAGGGVEAFF. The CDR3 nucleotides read TGTGCCAGCAGGGCCGGGGGTGGTGTTGAAGCTTTCTTT.

CDR3 coding DNA: TGCGCCAGCAGCTTGGACCAGACTAGCACAGATACGCAGTATTTT. This codes for CASSLDQTSTDTQYF. The rearrangement uses TRBV5-1 and TRBJ2-3; D unresolved. Germline lookup yields CDR1 SGHRS and CDR2 YFSETQ. V lost 0 bases, J lost 0 bases, and 8 bases lay in between. The CDR3 runs to 15 residues.

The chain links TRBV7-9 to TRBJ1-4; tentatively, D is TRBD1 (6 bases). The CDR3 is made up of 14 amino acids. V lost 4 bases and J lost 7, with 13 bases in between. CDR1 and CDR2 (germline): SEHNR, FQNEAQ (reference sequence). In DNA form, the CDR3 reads TGTGCCAGCAGCTCCACAGGGTTGGTTGAAAAACTGTTTTTT. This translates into CASSSTGLVEKLFF.

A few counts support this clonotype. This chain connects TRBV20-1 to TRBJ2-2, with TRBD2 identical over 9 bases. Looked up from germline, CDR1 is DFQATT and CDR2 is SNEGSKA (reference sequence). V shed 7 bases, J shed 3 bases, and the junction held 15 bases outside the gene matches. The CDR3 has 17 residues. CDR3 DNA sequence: TGCAGTGATAAACCTCCCAGACTAGCGGCGCACACCGGGGAGCTGTTTTTT. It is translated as CSDKPPRLAAHTGELFF.

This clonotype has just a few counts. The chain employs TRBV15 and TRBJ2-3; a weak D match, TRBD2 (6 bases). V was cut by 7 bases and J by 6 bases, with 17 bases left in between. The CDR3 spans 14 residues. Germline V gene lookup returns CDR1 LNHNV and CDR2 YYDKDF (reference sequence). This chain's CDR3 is CATMGGLWGDTQYF. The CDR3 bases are TGTGCCACCATGGGAGGCCTTTGGGGGGATACGCAGTATTTT.

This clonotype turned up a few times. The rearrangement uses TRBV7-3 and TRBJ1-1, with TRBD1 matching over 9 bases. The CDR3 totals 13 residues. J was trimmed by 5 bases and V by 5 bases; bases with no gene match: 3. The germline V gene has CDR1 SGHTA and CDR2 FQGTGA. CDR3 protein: CASSRDRETEAFF. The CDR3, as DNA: TGTGCCAGCAGCCGGGACAGGGAGACTGAAGCTTTCTTT. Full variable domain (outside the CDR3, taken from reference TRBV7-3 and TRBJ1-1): GAGVSQTPSNKVTEKGKYVELRCDPISGHTALYWYRQSLGQGPEFLIYFQGTGAADDSGLPNDRFFAVRPEGSVSTLKIQRTERGDSAVYLCASSRDRETEAFFGQGTRLTVV.

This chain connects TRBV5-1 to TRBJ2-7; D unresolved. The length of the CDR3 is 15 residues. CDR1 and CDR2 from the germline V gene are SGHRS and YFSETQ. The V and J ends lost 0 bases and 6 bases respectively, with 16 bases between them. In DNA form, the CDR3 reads TGCGCCAGCAGCTTGGCCGCAGGCTCAGAAGTCGAGCAGTACGTC. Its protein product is CASSLAAGSEVEQYV.

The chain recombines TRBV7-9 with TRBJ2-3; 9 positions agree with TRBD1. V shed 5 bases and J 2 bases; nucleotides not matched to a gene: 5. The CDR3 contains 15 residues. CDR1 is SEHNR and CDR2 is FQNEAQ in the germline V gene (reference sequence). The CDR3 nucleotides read TGTGCCAGCAGCCGGGACAGGGCCTCCACAGATACGCAGTATTTT. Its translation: CASSRDRASTDTQYF.

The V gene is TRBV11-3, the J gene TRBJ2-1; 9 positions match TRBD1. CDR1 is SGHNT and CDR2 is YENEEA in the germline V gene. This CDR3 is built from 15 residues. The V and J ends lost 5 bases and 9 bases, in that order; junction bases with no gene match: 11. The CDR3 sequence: CASSGRGGQGIEQFF. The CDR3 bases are TGTGCCAGCAGCGGGAGAGGGGGACAGGGTATTGAGCAGTTCTTC.

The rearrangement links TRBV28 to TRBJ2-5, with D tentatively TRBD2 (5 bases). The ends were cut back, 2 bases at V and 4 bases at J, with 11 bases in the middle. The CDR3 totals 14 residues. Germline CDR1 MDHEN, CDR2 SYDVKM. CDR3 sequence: CASSLVTAGETQYF. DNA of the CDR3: TGTGCCAGCAGTTTAGTAACTGCGGGAGAGACCCAGTACTTC.

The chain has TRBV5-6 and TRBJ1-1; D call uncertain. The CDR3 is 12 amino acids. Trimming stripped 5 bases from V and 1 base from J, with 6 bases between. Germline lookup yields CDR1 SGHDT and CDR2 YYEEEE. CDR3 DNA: TGTGCCAGCAGGCGGTGGAACACTGAAGCTTTCTTT. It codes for CASRRWNTEAFF.